This section outlines one T cell receptor (beta chain) sequence together with its context. Its specificity is unknown. This sample stems from a study of naive and memory T cell subsets. V was clipped by 2 bases and J by 1 base, with 17 bases between them. CDR3 size: 16 residues. Per germline, CDR1 SQVTM and CDR2 ANQGSEA. Both TRBC1 and TRBC2 were covered by a beta constant-region primer of two equimolar oligonucleotides. The ligated cDNA underwent four PCR rounds using SP2 and nested alpha and beta constant-region primers. TCRdb redid the calling of the UMI-ligation and nested PCR reads with MiXCR, one entry per CDR3 protein. The table lists roughly 100,000 distinct CDR3 sequences, roughly 14% of them singletons. Study-level points and caveats: A few larger clonotypes appeared in naive repertoires, especially CD8, possibly memory cells re-expressing CD45RA.

The sequence derives from a human donor in good health. This chain links TRBV29-1 with TRBJ2-5, with D perhaps matching TRBD2 (6 bases). Material: naive CD8+ T cells from blood. CDR3 DNA: TGCAGCGTTGAAAGCGGGCCCCACGAGGTCCAAGAGACCCAGTACTTC. This gives the protein CSVESGPHEVQETQYF.